These 22 T cell receptor beta chains came from one sample sequenced in a study of shared clonotypes between healthy human individuals. Repertoires were generated with immunoSEQ multiplex PCR, while TCRdb's copy carries only in-frame clones and drops some. In the table there are around 700,000 clones, less than 80% of which are singletons. The specimen sequenced was memory CD4+ T cells sorted from blood. Subset given: CD45RA-negative fraction. The source of these receptors is a woman aged 25 to 39 in good health.

V and J are TRBV28 and TRBJ1-1; 8 bases are shared with TRBD1. Losses at the gene ends were 5 bases for V and 0 bases for J; bases not matched to a gene: 8. CDR1 MDHEN and CDR2 SYDVKM come from the germline V gene. This CDR3 spans 16 amino acids. The CDR3 sequence: CASSVRVGQVNTEAFF. DNA for the CDR3: TGTGCCAGCAGTGTCCGCGTGGGACAGGTGAACACTGAAGCTTTCTTT.

V and J are TRBV5-6 and TRBJ1-1; no clear D. The CDR3 is made up of 13 amino acids. Germline CDR1 and CDR2: SGHDT and YYEEEE. Trimming shortened V by 2 bases and J by 1 base, and 6 bases separated the two germline ends. The CDR3 loop reads CASSLNPNTEAFF. The CDR3 bases are TGTGCCAGCAGCTTAAATCCGAACACTGAAGCTTTCTTT. Full variable domain (rest looked up from reference TRBV5-6 and TRBJ1-1): DAGVTQSPTHLIKTRGQQVTLRCSPKSGHDTVSWYQQALGQGPQFIFQYYEEEERQRGNFPDRFSGHQFPNYSSELNVNALLLGDSALYLCASSLNPNTEAFFGQGTRLTVV.

The CDR3 coding sequence is TGTGCCAGCACCCAGGGCACGGGACGGAATGAGCAGTTCTTC. Encoded protein: CASTQGTGRNEQFF. The chain has TRBV28 and TRBJ2-1; D tentatively reads TRBD1 or TRBD2 (5 bases each). Germline V gene lookup returns CDR1 MDHEN and CDR2 SYDVKM. The CDR3 is made up of 14 amino acids. The ends were cut back, 7 bases at V and 7 bases at J, with 17 bases in the middle.

The chain combines TRBV19 with TRBJ2-5; a possible D gene is TRBD1 (6 bases). This CDR3 comprises 15 residues. The germline gives CDR1 LNHDA, CDR2 SQIVND (reference sequence). Deletions cut 5 bases from V and 4 bases from J, with 17 bases between. Here the CDR3 reads CASSQTGPGGETQYF. In nucleotides, the CDR3 is TGTGCCAGTAGTCAAACAGGGCCCGGCGGAGAGACCCAGTACTTC.

This clone was detected only a few times. This chain joins TRBV11-2 and TRBJ2-1; D uncertain. The V end was cut by 2 bases, the J end by 4 bases, with 15 bases between. CDR1 is SGHAT and CDR2 is FQNNGV in the germline V gene. The CDR3 runs to 16 residues. The CDR3 coding sequence is TGTGCCAGCAGCTTACACTCAATATTGGGATACAATGAGCAGTTCTTC. Translation gives CASSLHSILGYNEQFF. The full variable domain, rest sourced from reference TRBV11-2 and TRBJ2-1, is EAGVAQSPRYKIIEKRQSVAFWCNPISGHATLYWYQQILGQGPKLLIQFQNNGVVDDSQLPKDRFSAERLKGVDSTLKIQPAKLEDSAVYLCASSLHSILGYNEQFFGPGTRLTVL.

This clone was seen at least ten times. The rearrangement joins TRBV28 to TRBJ2-7; D is undetermined. Germline CDR1 reads MDHEN; CDR2 reads SYDVKM. The CDR3 loop spans 12 amino acids. Trimming took off 5 bases at V and 4 bases at J, with 9 bases between the two ends. The CDR3 loop is CASSKAPYEQYF. CDR3 coding DNA: TGTGCCAGCAGTAAAGCCCCTTACGAGCAGTACTTC. Using reference TRBV28 and TRBJ2-7 for the parts outside the CDR3, the full variable domain is DVKVTQSSRYLVKRTGEKVFLECVQDMDHENMFWYRQDPGLGLRLIYFSYDVKMKEKGDIPEGYSVSREKKERFSLILESASTNQTSMYLCASSKAPYEQYFGPGTRLTVT.

This chain joins TRBV28 and TRBJ2-2, with 8 bases fitting TRBD1. The CDR3 loop spans 15 amino acids. Germline V lookup: CDR1 MDHEN, CDR2 SYDVKM. V shed 1 base, J shed 6 bases, and the junction held 4 bases outside the gene matches. The CDR3 reads CASSLFQGASGELFF. The CDR3 nucleotides are TGTGCCAGCAGTTTATTCCAGGGGGCTTCCGGGGAGCTGTTTTTT.

V is TRBV29-1 and J is TRBJ1-4, with D maybe TRBD1 (6 bases). The CDR3 length is 15 residues. Between the trimmed V and J ends, which lost 7 bases and 5 bases, there was a span of 20 bases. Germline CDR1 reads SQVTM; CDR2 reads ANQGSEA. The CDR3 sequence is CSAAQGAGQNEKLFF. CDR3 DNA: TGCAGCGCTGCACAGGGTGCGGGGCAAAATGAAAAACTGTTTTTT.

Relative to its sample, this clone is medium-sized (0.01 to 0.1%). The CDR3 sequence: CASNLQGSPYEQYF. The CDR3 bases are TGTGCCAGCAATTTACAGGGGTCACCCTACGAGCAGTACTTC. The genes are TRBV6-1 and TRBJ2-7, with 7 bases that match TRBD1. Trimming removed 7 bases from V and 2 bases from J; junction bases left unmatched: 8. Germline V lookup: CDR1 MNHNS, CDR2 SASEGT. The CDR3 contains 14 residues.

The chain has TRBV6-1 and TRBJ1-4; no clear D gene. Germline CDR1 MNHNS, CDR2 SASEGT. V lost 4 bases and J lost 0, with 9 bases in between. The CDR3 is 15 amino acids. Here the CDR3 DNA reads TGTGCCAGCAGTGCTCAAGGGACAACTAATGAAAAACTGTTTTTT. It encodes CASSAQGTTNEKLFF.

The chain employs TRBV4-2 and TRBJ1-1; D is unclear. V was shortened by 0 bases and J by 2 bases, with 10 bases between the two germline ends. This CDR3 is built from 15 residues. Germline V gives CDR1 LGHNA, CDR2 YNFKEQ. CDR3 in DNA: TGTGCCAGCAGCCAAGAAAGGGCAGGAAACACTGAAGCTTTCTTT. Translation: CASSQERAGNTEAFF.

V is TRBV7-6 and J is TRBJ2-5, with 7 nucleotides matching TRBD2. The germline CDR1 and CDR2 sequences are SGHVS and FNYEAQ. CDR3 length: 13 amino acids. The V gene end was trimmed by 6 bases and the J gene end by 3 bases; junction bases not matched to a gene: 4. CDR3 loop: CASRGGNKETQYF. In DNA, the CDR3 is TGTGCCAGCAGGGGGGGGAACAAAGAGACCCAGTACTTC.

This clone was detected once. This sequence joins TRBV28 and TRBJ1-1; maybe TRBD1 (6 bases). Germline assignment: CDR1 MDHEN and CDR2 SYDVKM. V was pared by 6 bases and J by 2 bases, with 16 bases between. CDR3 length equals 15 residues. For the CDR3, the DNA is TGTGCCAGCAGCTCCCCCAGGGGTCTTAACACTGAAGCTTTCTTT. This codes for CASSSPRGLNTEAFF.

This rearrangement joins TRBV5-1 to TRBJ2-5; TRBD1 matches at 8 bases. The germline CDR1 and CDR2 sequences are SGHRS and YFSETQ. The trim removed 6 bases at V and 3 bases at J, leaving 13 bases unmatched. The CDR3 totals 16 residues. The CDR3 DNA reads as TGCGCCAGCAACCGACGGACAGGGAGAATGGAAGAGACCCAGTACTTC. Residues: CASNRRTGRMEETQYF.

On this clone: Other nucleotide sequences in the sample specify the same CDR3. The gene calls are TRBV7-6 and TRBJ2-7, with unresolved D. The CDR3 totals 14 residues. Germline V CDR1 and CDR2: SGHVS, FNYEAQ. V was cut by 1 base and J by 0 bases, with 7 bases left in between. Here the CDR3 DNA reads TGTGCCAGCAGCTTAGGAGGCGACTCCTACGAGCAGTACTTC. Protein product: CASSLGGDSYEQYF. The variable domain in full, with the rest retrieved from reference TRBV7-6 and TRBJ2-7, is GAGVSQSPRYKVTKRGQDVALRCDPISGHVSLYWYRQALGQGPEFLTYFNYEAQQDKSGLPNDRFSAERPEGSISTLTIQRTEQRDSAMYRCASSLGGDSYEQYFGPGTRLTVT.

The gene calls are TRBV5-8 and TRBJ1-4; D is possibly TRBD1 (5 bases). The CDR3 contains 17 residues. V dropped 0 bases and J dropped 7 bases, with 19 bases sitting between them. Germline loops: CDR1 SGHTS, CDR2 YDEGEE. The CDR3 reads CASSLGETGSVGEKLFF. The CDR3 nucleotides are TGTGCCAGCAGCTTGGGGGAAACAGGCTCTGTCGGTGAAAAACTGTTTTTT.

This clone was detected many times. The chain links TRBV19 to TRBJ2-3; tentatively, D is TRBD2 (6 bases). Germline V gene sequence: CDR1 LNHDA, CDR2 SQIVND (reference sequence). There are 14 residues in the CDR3. V was clipped by 4 bases and J by 4 bases, with 12 bases between them. CDR3 coding DNA: TGTGCCAGTAGTAAGGGGAGGCAGGCAGATACGCAGTATTTT. It specifies CASSKGRQADTQYF.

This chain joins TRBV19 and TRBJ2-7, with 9 positions matching TRBD1. The junction had 6 bases not matched to a gene; V was cut back by 4 bases and J by 5 bases. This CDR3 has 14 residues. Germline CDR1 reads LNHDA; CDR2 reads SQIVND (reference sequence). The CDR3 loop is CASSTRQGGHEQYF. The CDR3 nucleotides are TGTGCCAGTAGTACCCGACAGGGGGGACACGAGCAGTACTTC.

This clone was counted only a few times. The V call is TRBV29-1, the J call TRBJ2-2; 7 bases fit TRBD2. With 2 bases clipped from V and 6 bases from J, the junction kept 3 bases outside the gene matches. Germline V lookup: CDR1 SQVTM, CDR2 ANQGSEA. The CDR3 extends over 13 amino acids. The chain's CDR3 is CSVEKTSSGELFF. As DNA, the CDR3 is TGCAGCGTTGAAAAGACTAGCTCCGGGGAGCTGTTTTTT.

V usage is TRBV7-2 and J usage is TRBJ2-7; a possible D gene is TRBD2 (6 bases). This CDR3 comprises 13 residues. The V and J ends lost 5 bases and 3 bases respectively, with 11 bases between them. Germline CDR1 and CDR2: SGHTA and FQGNSA. CDR3 amino acids: CASSQTRGYEQYF. DNA of the CDR3: TGTGCCAGCAGCCAAACGCGGGGCTACGAGCAGTACTTC.

The V call is TRBV11-2, the J call TRBJ1-4; 7 bases align to TRBD1. The germline V gene has CDR1 SGHAT and CDR2 FQNNGV. Trimming removed 5 bases from V and 8 bases from J; junction bases left unmatched: 11. CDR3 length: 15 amino acids. The CDR3 bases are TGTGCCAGCAGCACGGATCCAGGGGGTAGGGAAAAACTGTTTTTT. Amino acid sequence: CASSTDPGGREKLFF.

CDR3 in amino acids: CASRGRDMNTEAFF. In DNA form, the CDR3 reads TGTGCCAGCAGGGGCAGGGACATGAACACTGAAGCTTTCTTT. The chain employs TRBV7-9 and TRBJ1-1, with D perhaps matching TRBD1 (6 bases). This CDR3 contains 14 residues. Deletions cut 6 bases from V and 0 bases from J, with 11 bases between. Germline V gene lookup returns CDR1 SEHNR and CDR2 FQNEAQ (reference sequence).